The sequence of this T cell receptor (beta chain) was determined in a study of shared T cell receptors in the human thymus. The repertoire was sequenced with immunoSEQ multiplex PCR; TCRdb's copy has only in-frame clones and lacks some. Seen here are under 450,000 clones, more than 85% observed once, and the top ten hold approximately 0.02%. Input material: thymocytes. This receptor was identified in a human donor.

Written as DNA, the CDR3 is TGTGCCAGCAGTCATGCGGGACAACAGAACACTGAAGCTTTCTTT. This encodes CASSHAGQQNTEAFF. The J gene is TRBJ1-1, the V gene TRBV6-1, with D tentatively TRBD1 (6 bases). CDR3 length: 15 amino acids. V was clipped by 5 bases and J by 1 base, with 14 bases between them. From germline, CDR1 is MNHNS and CDR2 SASEGT.